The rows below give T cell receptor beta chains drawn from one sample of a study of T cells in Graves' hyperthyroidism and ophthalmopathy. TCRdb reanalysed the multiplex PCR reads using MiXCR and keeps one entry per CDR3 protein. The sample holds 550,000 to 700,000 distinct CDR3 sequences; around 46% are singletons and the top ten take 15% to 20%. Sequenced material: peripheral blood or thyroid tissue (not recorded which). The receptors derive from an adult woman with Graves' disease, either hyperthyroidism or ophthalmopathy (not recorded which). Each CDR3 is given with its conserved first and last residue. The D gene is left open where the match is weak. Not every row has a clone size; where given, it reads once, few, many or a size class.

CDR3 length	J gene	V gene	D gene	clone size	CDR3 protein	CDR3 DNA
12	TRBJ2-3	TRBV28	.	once	CASRGLTDTQYF	TGTGCCAGCAGGGGCCTAACAGATACGCAGTATTTT
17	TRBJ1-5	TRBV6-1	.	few	CASSVPRREGNNQPQHF	TGTGCCAGCAGTGTACCCCGGCGGGAGGGTAACAATCAGCCCCAGCATTTT
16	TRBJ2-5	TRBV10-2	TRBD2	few	CASRGLAPTGMETQYF	TGCGCCAGCAGGGGACTAGCGCCGACCGGTATGGAGACCCAGTACTTC
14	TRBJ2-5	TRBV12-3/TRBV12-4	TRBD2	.	CASSRSGRAETQYF	TGTGCCAGCAGCAGAAGCGGGAGGGCCGAGACCCAGTACTTC
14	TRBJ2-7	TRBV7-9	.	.	CASSDWGRSYEQYF	TGTGCCAGCAGTGACTGGGGTCGATCCTACGAGCAGTACTTC
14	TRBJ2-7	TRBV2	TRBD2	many	CASSELSGSYEQYF	TGTGCCAGCAGTGAACTTAGCGGGAGTTACGAGCAGTACTTC
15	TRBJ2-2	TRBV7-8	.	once	CASRPVRGNTGELFF	TGTGCCAGCAGACCCGTCCGGGGGAACACCGGGGAGCTGTTTTTT
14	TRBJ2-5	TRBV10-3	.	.	CAISQGRTGETQYF	TGTGCCATCAGCCAGGGACGGACCGGGGAGACCCAGTACTTC
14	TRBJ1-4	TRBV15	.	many	CATSEFGGNEKLFF	TGTGCCACCAGCGAATTCGGGGGGAATGAAAAACTGTTTTTT
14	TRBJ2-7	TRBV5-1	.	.	CASSLAVWAIEQYF	TGCGCCAGCAGCTTGGCCGTTTGGGCTATCGAGCAGTACTTC
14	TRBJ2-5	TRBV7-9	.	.	CASSTGPPKRTQYF	TGTGCCAGCAGCACGGGACCACCGAAGCGGACCCAGTACTTC
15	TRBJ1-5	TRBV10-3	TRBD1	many	CAISEGQESNQPQHF	TGTGCCATCAGTGAGGGACAGGAGAGCAATCAGCCCCAGCATTTT
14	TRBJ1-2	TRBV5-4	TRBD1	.	CASSWDRLNYGYTF	TGTGCCAGCAGCTGGGACAGATTAAACTATGGCTACACCTTC
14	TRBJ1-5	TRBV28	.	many	CASSVYTHNQPQHF	TGTGCCAGCAGTGTCTATACCCACAATCAGCCCCAGCATTTT
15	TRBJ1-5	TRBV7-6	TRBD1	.	CASSPGAGGGQPQHF	TGTGCCAGCAGCCCAGGGGCAGGGGGTGGACAGCCCCAGCATTTT
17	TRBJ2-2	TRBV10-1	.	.	CASSEGYGTTNTGELFF	TGCGCCAGCAGTGAGGGGTACGGGACAACGAACACCGGGGAGCTGTTTTTT
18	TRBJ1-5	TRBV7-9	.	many	CASSSGSPGTPSNQPQHF	TGTGCCAGCAGCTCAGGGTCCCCTGGGACACCCAGCAATCAGCCCCAGCATTTT
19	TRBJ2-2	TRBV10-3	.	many	CAISESNRQTSEGPGELFF	TGTGCCATCAGTGAGTCGAATCGACAGACATCAGAGGGGCCCGGGGAGCTGTTTTTT
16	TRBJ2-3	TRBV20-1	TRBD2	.	CSARDPLGGIADTQYF	TGCAGTGCTAGAGATCCTTTGGGGGGGATTGCAGATACGCAGTATTTT
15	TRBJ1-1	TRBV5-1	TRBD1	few	CASSVEGTAFTEAFF	TGCGCCAGCAGCGTCGAGGGGACAGCCTTCACTGAAGCTTTCTTT
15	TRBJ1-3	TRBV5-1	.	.	CASSLGGSDGNTIYF	TGCGCCAGCAGCTTGGGTGGCAGTGACGGAAACACCATATATTTT
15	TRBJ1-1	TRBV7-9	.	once	CASSLVGRLDTGAFF	TGTGCCAGCAGCTTAGTCGGCAGGTTGGACACTGGAGCTTTCTTT
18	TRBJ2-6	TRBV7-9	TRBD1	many	CASSTRRQGSAGANVLTF	TGTGCCAGCAGCACCCGCAGACAGGGATCCGCTGGGGCCAACGTCCTGACTTTC
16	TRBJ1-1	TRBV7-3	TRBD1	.	CASSLRQGQGNTEAFF	TGTGCCAGCAGCTTACGGCAGGGACAGGGAAACACTGAAGCTTTCTTT
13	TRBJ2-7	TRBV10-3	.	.	CASSRRRSYEQYF	TGTGCCAGCAGCCGACGGCGCTCCTACGAGCAGTACTTC
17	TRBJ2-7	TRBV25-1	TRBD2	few	CASSLGTGTSGSHEQYF	TGTGCCAGCAGTCTTGGTACCGGGACTAGCGGGAGCCACGAGCAGTACTTC
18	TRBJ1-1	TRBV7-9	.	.	CASSLDWAGRGMNTEAFF	TGTGCCAGCAGCTTAGACTGGGCAGGAAGGGGTATGAACACTGAAGCTTTCTTT
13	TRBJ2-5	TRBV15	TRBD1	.	CATRRQGGRTQYF	TGTGCCACCCGTCGACAGGGGGGTCGCACCCAGTACTTC
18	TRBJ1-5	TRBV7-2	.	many	CASSPGGPRESVGQPQHF	TGTGCCAGCAGCCCCGGGGGTCCACGGGAGTCGGTAGGTCAGCCCCAGCATTTT
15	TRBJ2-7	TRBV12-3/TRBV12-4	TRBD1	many	CASSFAGTGGYEQYF	TGTGCCAGCAGCTTTGCCGGGACAGGGGGCTACGAGCAGTACTTC
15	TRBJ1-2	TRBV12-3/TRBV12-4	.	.	CASSSFGRSIYGYTF	TGTGCCAGCAGTTCCTTCGGCCGCTCGATCTATGGCTACACCTTC
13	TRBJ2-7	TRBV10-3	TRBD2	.	CAISDRGGYEQYF	TGTGCCATCAGTGATCGGGGGGGCTACGAGCAGTACTTC
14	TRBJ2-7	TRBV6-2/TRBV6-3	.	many	CASSYGAESYEQYF	TGTGCCAGCAGTTACGGGGCAGAATCCTACGAGCAGTACTTC
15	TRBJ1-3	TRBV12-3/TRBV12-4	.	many	CASSPDFGSGNTIYF	TGTGCCAGCAGCCCGGATTTCGGGTCTGGAAACACCATATATTTT
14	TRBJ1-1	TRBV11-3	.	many	CASSKGPRGAEAFF	TGTGCCAGCAGCAAGGGACCCCGAGGCGCTGAAGCTTTCTTT
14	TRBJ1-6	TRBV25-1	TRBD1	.	CASRDAGGRSPLHF	TGTGCCAGCAGAGACGCAGGGGGTAGATCACCCCTCCACTTT
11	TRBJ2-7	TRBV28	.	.	CASSYKYEQYF	TGTGCCAGCAGTTATAAGTACGAGCAGTACTTC
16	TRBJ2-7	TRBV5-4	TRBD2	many	CASSSLTSGSSHEQYF	TGTGCCAGCAGCTCCCTGACTAGCGGGAGTTCCCACGAGCAGTACTTC
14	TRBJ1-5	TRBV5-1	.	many	CASSLGGSHQPQHF	TGCGCCAGCAGCTTGGGAGGGAGCCATCAGCCCCAGCATTTT
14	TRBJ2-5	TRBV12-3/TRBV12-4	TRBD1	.	CASSSSGQGETQYF	TGTGCCAGCAGCTCTTCTGGACAGGGAGAGACCCAGTACTTC
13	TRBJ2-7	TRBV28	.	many	CASSEDNSYEQYF	TGTGCCAGCAGTGAGGATAACTCCTACGAGCAGTACTTC
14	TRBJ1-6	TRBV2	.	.	CASSDGTYNSPLHF	TGTGCCAGCAGTGACGGAACCTATAATTCACCCCTCCACTTT
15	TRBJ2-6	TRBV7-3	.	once	CASSNQGPGANVLTF	TGTGCCAGCAGCAATCAGGGTCCTGGGGCCAACGTCCTGACTTTC
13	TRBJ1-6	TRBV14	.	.	CASSQVPSSPPHF	TGTGCCAGCAGCCAAGTGCCATCGTCACCCCCCCACTTT
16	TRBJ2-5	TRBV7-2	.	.	CASSFRRTKSGGTQYF	TGTGCCAGCAGCTTCAGGCGGACTAAGTCTGGAGGGACCCAGTACTTC
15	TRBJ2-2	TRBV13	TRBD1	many	CASSSIDRGTGELFF	TGTGCCAGCAGCTCAATCGACAGGGGAACCGGGGAGCTGTTTTTT
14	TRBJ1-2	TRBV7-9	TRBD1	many	CASSLARTGFGYTF	TGTGCCAGCAGCTTAGCCCGGACAGGGTTTGGCTACACCTTC
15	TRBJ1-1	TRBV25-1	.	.	CASSETRAEGTEAFF	TGTGCCAGCAGTGAAACCAGGGCTGAGGGCACTGAAGCTTTCTTT
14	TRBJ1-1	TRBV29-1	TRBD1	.	CSVGAGTANTEAFF	TGCAGCGTGGGAGCCGGGACAGCGAACACTGAAGCTTTCTTT
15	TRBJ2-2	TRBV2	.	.	CASSEVRPNTGELFF	TGTGCCAGCAGTGAAGTAAGGCCGAACACCGGGGAGCTGTTTTTT
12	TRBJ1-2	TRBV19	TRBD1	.	CAGRTGGDGYTF	TGTGCCGGTAGAACAGGGGGCGATGGCTACACCTTC
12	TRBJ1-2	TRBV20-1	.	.	CSARTGSNGYTF	TGCAGTGCTAGGACGGGTAGTAATGGCTACACCTTC
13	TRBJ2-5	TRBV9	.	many	CASSILDQETQYF	TGTGCCAGCAGCATATTAGACCAAGAGACCCAGTACTTC
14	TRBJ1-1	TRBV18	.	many	CASSLGVADTEAFF	TGCGCCAGCAGTCTAGGGGTGGCCGACACTGAAGCTTTCTTT
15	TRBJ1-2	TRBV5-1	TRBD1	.	CASSSVGQAHYGYTF	TGCGCCAGCAGCTCGGTCGGACAGGCCCACTATGGCTACACCTTC
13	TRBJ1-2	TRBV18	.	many	CASSPRQNYGYTF	TGTGCCAGCTCACCACGACAGAACTATGGCTACACCTTC
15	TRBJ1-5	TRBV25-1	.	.	CASSALGESNQPQHF	TGTGCCAGCAGTGCCTTGGGGGAGAGCAATCAGCCCCAGCATTTT
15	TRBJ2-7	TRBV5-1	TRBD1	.	CASSQTRTGGYEQYF	TGCGCCAGCAGCCAAACCAGGACAGGGGGCTACGAGCAGTACTTC